The next 29 T cell receptor beta chains were all read from a single sample in a study of T cells in tumors after PD-1 blockade. Noted time point: second of two pre-therapy site-matched biopsies 2 to 3 months apart. Repertoires were generated with immunoSEQ multiplex PCR, while TCRdb's copy carries only in-frame clones and drops some. The data show fewer than 2,000 clones, roughly 74% seen once. The sequenced sample was tumor tissue, obtained before anti-PD-1 treatment. These TCRs come from a human donor with basal cell carcinoma.

This clone has more than one count but fewer than ten. V usage is TRBV3-1 (or the pseudogene TRBV3-2) and J usage is TRBJ2-7; a weak D match, TRBD1 (5 bases). Trimming stripped 0 bases from V and 4 bases from J, with 13 bases between. CDR3 size: 15 residues. Germline V gene sequence: CDR1 LGHDT, CDR2 YNNKEL (reference sequence). Here the CDR3 reads CASSQDWATAYEQYF. The CDR3, as DNA: TGTGCCAGCAGCCAAGATTGGGCGACAGCTTACGAGCAGTACTTC.

V gene TRBV28 combines with J gene TRBJ1-2; D not resolved. The V gene's germline CDR1 is MDHEN and CDR2 SYDVKM. There are 15 residues in the CDR3. Between the trimmed V and J ends, which lost 6 bases and 3 bases, there was a span of 17 bases. The CDR3 DNA follows: TGTGCCAGCAGGGCTTGGATCGGGCGGGACTATGGCTACACCTTC. Residues: CASRAWIGRDYGYTF.

The chain employs TRBV4-2 and TRBJ2-3, with TRBD2 matching 12 bases. The V and J ends lost 0 bases and 4 bases, in that order; junction bases with no gene match: 2. The V gene's germline CDR1 is LGHNA and CDR2 YNFKEQ. The CDR3 length is 16 residues. The CDR3 coding sequence is TGTGCCAGCAGCCAAGAACTAGCGGGGGGCCCAGATACGCAGTATTTT. As protein: CASSQELAGGPDTQYF.

This chain links TRBV20-1 with TRBJ2-1; D uncertain. This CDR3 has 10 amino acids. Germline CDR1 and CDR2: DFQATT and SNEGSKA (reference sequence). The V gene lost 6 bases and the J gene lost 6 bases, with 6 bases spanning the gap. For the CDR3, the DNA is TGCAGTGCCACAGTCAATGAGCAGTTCTTC. Its protein is CSATVNEQFF.

The V call is TRBV30, the J call TRBJ2-1; 7 bases fit TRBD1. Germline assignment: CDR1 GTSNPN and CDR2 SVGIG (reference sequence). The CDR3 has 13 amino acids. V was pared by 8 bases and J by 2 bases, with 6 bases of the junction left unmatched. CDR3 residues: CARDDRAYNEQFF. The CDR3 DNA is TGTGCCCGAGATGACAGGGCCTACAATGAGCAGTTCTTC.

The chain is built from TRBV18 and TRBJ1-5; possibly TRBD1 for D (6 bases). Trimming took 3 bases from V and 4 from J, leaving 13 bases between them. The germline gives CDR1 KGHSH, CDR2 LQKENI. This CDR3 spans 15 amino acids. The CDR3 reads CASSPLGQLNQPQHF. The CDR3 nucleotides are TGTGCCAGCTCACCGTTAGGACAGCTAAATCAGCCCCAGCATTTT.

V usage is TRBV14 and J usage is TRBJ1-2, with D maybe TRBD1 (5 bases). The CDR3 has 13 residues. CDR1 is SGHDN and CDR2 is FVKESK in the germline V gene. V was shortened by 5 bases and J by 9 bases, with 16 bases between the two germline ends. CDR3 in DNA: TGTGCCAGCAGCGAATCGGGAGGGACGAGCTACACCTTC. This translates into CASSESGGTSYTF.

The gene calls are TRBV19 and TRBJ1-5, with D perhaps matching TRBD1 (5 bases). CDR3 length: 15 residues. CDR1 LNHDA and CDR2 SQIVND come from the germline V gene (reference sequence). Trimming took off 5 bases at V and 2 bases at J, with 13 bases between the two ends. DNA for the CDR3: TGTGCCAGTAGTCAGGGTCCCTCGGGCAATCAGCCCCAGCATTTT. Protein: CASSQGPSGNQPQHF. Together with reference TRBV19 and TRBJ1-5, the CDR3 gives the full variable domain: DGGITQSPKYLFRKEGQNVTLSCEQNLNHDAMYWYRQDPGQGLRLIYYSQIVNDFQKGDIAEGYSVSREKKESFPLTVTSAQKNPTAFYLCASSQGPSGNQPQHFGDGTRLSIL.

The chain combines TRBV30 with TRBJ2-7; 9 bases agree with TRBD2. Germline lookup yields CDR1 GTSNPN and CDR2 SVGIG (reference sequence). CDR3 length: 13 amino acids. The V gene end was trimmed by 8 bases and the J gene end by 4 bases; junction bases not matched to a gene: 9. The CDR3 DNA reads as TGTGCCAGGTCGGGAGCGGGGGGATACGAGCAGTACTTC. This sequence encodes CARSGAGGYEQYF.

The chain recombines TRBV19 with TRBJ2-4; 10 bases align to TRBD2. Germline CDR1 is LNHDA and CDR2 is SQIVND (reference sequence). With 5 bases clipped from V and 7 bases from J, the junction kept 14 bases outside the gene matches. This CDR3 is built from 17 residues. The CDR3 region is CASSVISGGAGRNIQYF. The CDR3 bases are TGTGCCAGTAGTGTTATCAGCGGGGGGGCCGGTAGGAACATTCAGTACTTC.

This chain uses TRBV7-6 with TRBJ2-7; 7 nucleotides match TRBD1. Germline loops: CDR1 SGHVS, CDR2 FNYEAQ. Trimming cost V 5 bases and J 1 base; bases outside gene matches: 5. The length of the CDR3 is 14 residues. CDR3 in DNA: TGTGCCAGCAGCGAACAACAGGGGTCCTACGAGCAGTACTTC. This sequence encodes CASSEQQGSYEQYF.

The sample holds a few counts of this clone. The V and J genes are TRBV6-1 and TRBJ2-2, with D perhaps TRBD1 or TRBD2 (6 bases each). In germline, CDR1 is MNHNS, CDR2 SASEGT. The V end lost 1 base, the J end lost 4 bases, and 10 bases lay between the germline ends. The CDR3 is 15 amino acids. For the CDR3, the DNA is TGTGCCAGCAGTGAAGAGGGGGGTACCACCGGGGAGCTGTTTTTT. The encoded protein is CASSEEGGTTGELFF.

In this sample, this clone turned up once. The V call is TRBV7-2, the J call TRBJ2-5; D gene ambiguous. Trimming shortened V by 1 base and J by 1 base, and 4 bases separated the two germline ends. CDR1 and CDR2 (germline): SGHTA, FQGNSA. CDR3 length: 13 residues. The CDR3 spells CASSLVPQETQYF. In DNA, the CDR3 is TGTGCCAGCAGCTTAGTTCCCCAAGAGACCCAGTACTTC.

The chain carries TRBV5-5 and TRBJ1-5; 9 nucleotides line up with TRBD1. CDR1 SGHKS and CDR2 YYEKEE come from the germline V gene (reference sequence). With V trimmed by 4 bases and J by 5 bases, 7 bases remained unmatched. This CDR3 comprises 15 residues. The CDR3 protein is CASSKGQGTHQPQHF. The CDR3 DNA sequence: TGTGCCAGCAGCAAGGGACAGGGTACCCATCAGCCCCAGCATTTT.

The rearrangement uses TRBV5-5 and TRBJ1-5; 7 bases fit TRBD1. Germline CDR1 SGHKS, CDR2 YYEKEE (reference sequence). The CDR3 is 14 amino acids. With 1 base clipped from V and 7 bases from J, the junction kept 5 bases outside the gene matches. The CDR3 sequence is CASSLTGVEQPQHF. CDR3 DNA sequence: TGTGCCAGCAGCTTGACAGGGGTGGAGCAGCCCCAGCATTTT. The entire variable domain, with the rest obtained from reference TRBV5-5 and TRBJ1-5, is as follows: DAGVTQSPTHLIKTRGQQVTLRCSPISGHKSVSWYQQVLGQGPQFIFQYYEKEERGRGNFPDRFSARQFPNYSSELNVNALLLGDSALYLCASSLTGVEQPQHFGDGTRLSIL.

The rearrangement joins TRBV28 to TRBJ2-7; D not certain. In germline, CDR1 is MDHEN, CDR2 SYDVKM. V shed 9 bases and J shed 1 base, with 16 bases lying between them. The CDR3 has 14 amino acids. CDR3 amino acids: CASYSGRLSYEQYF. Written as DNA, the CDR3 is TGTGCCAGTTATTCGGGCAGGTTATCCTACGAGCAGTACTTC.

This clone was seen a single time. The genes are TRBV18 and TRBJ1-6; 11 positions match TRBD1. V trimming: 4 bases; J trimming: 10 bases; junction bases outside the gene matches: 6. The germline V gene has CDR1 KGHSH and CDR2 LQKENI. The CDR3 covers 15 residues. Written as DNA, the CDR3 is TGTGCCAGCTCACTGACGGACAGGGGGCTCTCACCCCTCCACTTT. Translated: CASSLTDRGLSPLHF.

This rearrangement joins TRBV6-4 to TRBJ2-5; 12 bases are a match to TRBD2. Trimming removed 4 bases from V and 0 bases from J; junction bases left unmatched: 0. Germline V gene sequence: CDR1 MRHNA, CDR2 SNTAGT. CDR3 length: 15 amino acids. The CDR3 bases are TGTGCCAGCAGTGGACTAGCGGGGGACCAAGAGACCCAGTACTTC. This translates into CASSGLAGDQETQYF.

The chain links TRBV19 to TRBJ2-3, with D possibly TRBD2 on 5 matching bases. This CDR3 has 15 residues. CDR1 LNHDA and CDR2 SQIVND come from the germline V gene (reference sequence). V lost 2 bases and J lost 3, with 12 bases in between. The CDR3 loop reads CASSIRSGVTDTQYF. The CDR3 DNA reads TGTGCCAGTAGTATAAGGTCCGGGGTGACAGATACGCAGTATTTT.

The rearrangement joins TRBV4-1 to TRBJ1-5; the match to TRBD1 covers 7 bases. Trimming at V came to 3 bases and at J to 5 bases, leaving 4 bases not matched to a gene. Germline V gene sequence: CDR1 MGHRA, CDR2 YSYEKL. The CDR3 totals 14 residues. The DNA of the CDR3 is TGCGCCAGCAGCCACCCCACAGGGGATCAGCCCCAGCATTTT. It codes for CASSHPTGDQPQHF.

This rearrangement joins TRBV5-1 to TRBJ1-2, with unresolved D. Germline loops: CDR1 SGHRS, CDR2 YFSETQ. The CDR3 runs to 15 residues. V lost 2 bases to trimming and J lost 0 bases, with 11 bases between them. The CDR3 DNA follows: TGCGCCAGCAGCTTCTTACACGAATCTAACTATGGCTACACCTTC. Translated: CASSFLHESNYGYTF.

This rearrangement joins TRBV6-5 to TRBJ2-6, with a possible D match to TRBD2 (6 bases). The CDR3 runs 15 residues. The V end was cut by 5 bases, the J end by 0 bases, with 8 bases between. The germline V gene has CDR1 MNHEY and CDR2 SVGAGI. CDR3 DNA: TGTGCCAGCAGTACGGGAGACTCTGGGGCCAACGTCCTGACTTTC. Its protein is CASSTGDSGANVLTF.

The chain is built from TRBV9 and TRBJ2-7; no firm D call. The V end was cut by 0 bases, the J end by 0 bases, with 13 bases between. From germline, CDR1 is SGDLS and CDR2 YYNGEE. The CDR3 is made up of 16 amino acids. CDR3 loop: CASSVESRLSSYEQYF. The CDR3 region has the DNA TGTGCCAGCAGCGTAGAGTCCCGGCTCAGCTCCTACGAGCAGTACTTC.

V gene TRBV28 combines with J gene TRBJ1-1; 8 bases map to TRBD1. The CDR3 runs 13 residues. Germline V gives CDR1 MDHEN, CDR2 SYDVKM. J gave up 4 bases and V 5 bases, and 3 bases lay outside the gene matches. The CDR3 spells CASSQGTGTEAFF. The CDR3 DNA reads TGTGCCAGCAGTCAGGGGACAGGCACTGAAGCTTTCTTT.

The sample holds a few counts of this clone. J is TRBJ2-5 and V is TRBV10-3; possibly TRBD1 for D (5 bases). Germline V CDR1 and CDR2: ENHRY, SYGVKD. The CDR3 contains 14 residues. Trimming cost V 8 bases and J 3 bases, with 16 bases left between them. The CDR3 region has the DNA TGTGCCATCTTCCGACAGCCTAGAGAAGAGACCCAGTACTTC. Its protein is CAIFRQPREETQYF.

The chain couples TRBV9 to TRBJ2-3, with D possibly being TRBD1 (7 bases). The V and J ends lost 4 bases and 4 bases respectively, with 19 bases between them. CDR1 is SGDLS and CDR2 is YYNGEE in the germline V gene. The CDR3 covers 16 residues. CDR3 nucleotides: TGTGCCAGCAGCCCAAACCCTCAGGGGGGAGCAGATACGCAGTATTTT. Its translation: CASSPNPQGGADTQYF.

The chain joins TRBV7-2 to TRBJ2-7; D is undetermined. The length of the CDR3 is 14 residues. CDR1 is SGHTA, CDR2 FQGNSA, per germline. Deletions cut 5 bases from V and 3 bases from J, with 14 bases between. The CDR3 nucleotides read TGTGCCAGCAGCCCCACTACAGCGAACTACGAGCAGTACTTC. It yields the protein CASSPTTANYEQYF. The full variable domain, rest sourced from reference TRBV7-2 and TRBJ2-7, is GAGVSQSPSNKVTEKGKDVELRCDPISGHTALYWYRQSLGQGLEFLIYFQGNSAPDKSGLPSDRFSAERTGGSVSTLTIQRTQQEDSAVYLCASSPTTANYEQYFGPGTRLTVT.

V and J are TRBV2 and TRBJ2-2; 8 positions agree with TRBD2. There are 16 residues in the CDR3. The ends lost 3 bases at V and 7 bases at J; junction bases unmatched: 10. The germline V gene has CDR1 SNHLY and CDR2 FYNNEI. CDR3 in DNA: TGTGCCAGCAGTGAGCGGAGCGGGGGCCTGGGCGGGGAGCTGTTTTTT. It encodes CASSERSGGLGGELFF. Combining the CDR3 with reference TRBV2 and TRBJ2-2 gives the whole variable domain EPEVTQTPSHQVTQMGQEVILRCVPISNHLYFYWYRQILGQKVEFLVSFYNNEISEKSEIFDDQFSVERPDGSNFTLKIRSTKLEDSAMYFCASSERSGGLGGELFFGEGSRLTVL.

In DNA, the CDR3 is TGTGCCAGCAGTTCAGGACGGCTCTCTGGGGCCAACGTCCTGACTTTC. Protein: CASSSGRLSGANVLTF. This chain uses TRBV27 with TRBJ2-6, with D unresolved. This CDR3 is 16 amino acids long. Deletions cut 4 bases from V and 0 bases from J, with 10 bases between. CDR1 and CDR2 from the germline V gene are MNHEY and SMNVEV (reference sequence). Together with reference TRBV27 and TRBJ2-6, the CDR3 gives the full variable domain: EAQVTQNPRYLITVTGKKLTVTCSQNMNHEYMSWYRQDPGLGLRQIYYSMNVEVTDKGDVPEGYKVSRKEKRNFPLILESPSPNQTSLYFCASSSGRLSGANVLTFGAGSRLTVL.